This T cell receptor beta chain was sequenced for a study of neurological immune-mediated disorders. By 5'RACE with 10-nucleotide random UMIs, the cDNA was made. TCRdb recomputed calls from the 5' RACE reads with MiXCR, one row per CDR3 protein. This table has around 100,000 distinct CDR3 sequences, 11% appearing once. The V segment lost 3 bases and the J segment 2 bases; nucleotides outside the gene matches: 18. The CDR3 consists of 20 residues. Germline CDR1 reads SGDLS; CDR2 reads YYNGEE. Described time point: longitudinal time-point 3. The study, taken as a whole, reports: Expanded clones shared no CDR3 amino acid sequences across subjects, suggesting private repertoires in all groups. The study found the most TCR clonal expansion in HTLV-1-associated myelopathy and the least in multiple sclerosis, below healthy controls.

This clonotype was detected many times. The antigen is unknown. Material for sequencing was PBMCs. The chain employs TRBV9 and TRBJ2-7; TRBD1 agrees at 12 bases. The clonotype comes from a female donor with HTLV-1-associated myelopathy (HAM/TSP). The DNA for the CDR3 is TGTGCCAGCAGCGAAGGGATCCCGGGACAGGGGGCCCCCCGCACCTACGAGCAGTACTTC. Protein sequence: CASSEGIPGQGAPRTYEQYF.